This section outlines one T cell receptor (beta chain) sequence together with its context. These data belong to a study of monozygotic twins with inflammatory bowel disease. The CDR3 runs to 13 residues. Germline CDR1 LGHNA, CDR2 YNFKEQ. TCRdb processed the 5' RACE reads again and assigns one entry to each CDR3 protein, with no DNA. The table lists 95,000 to 110,000 distinct CDR3 sequences. The chain links TRBV4-2 to TRBJ2-1; TCRdb selects TRBD1, and the lack of DNA leaves this call unchecked. This TCR derives from a human donor with ulcerative colitis or Crohn's disease, or a healthy co-twin of an affected twin (not recorded which). Material: blood. The CDR3: CASSRDSGYEQFF.